This TCR beta chain was retrieved from a study of early T cells in non-severe SARS-CoV-2 infection. TCRdb redid the calling of the 5' RACE reads with MiXCR, one entry per CDR3 protein. The data contain 55,000 to 75,000 distinct CDR3 sequences, roughly 7.7% of them singletons. There are a few counts of this clonotype. The CDR3 sequence is 14 residues long. V was pared by 4 bases and J by 2 bases, with 4 bases of the junction left unmatched. Per the germline V gene, CDR1 is SGHVS and CDR2 is FNYEAQ. The chain is built from TRBV7-6 and TRBJ2-5; the match to TRBD2 covers 7 bases. The clonotype was recovered from an adult who was a healthcare worker with PCR-confirmed SARS-CoV-2 infection or an uninfected control (not recorded which). The sequenced sample was whole blood. The CDR3 sequence: CASSSREPQETQYF. CDR3 DNA sequence: TGTGCCAGCAGCTCGCGGGAGCCGCAAGAGACCCAGTACTTC.